This T cell receptor (beta chain) was documented in a study of CD8+ T cells in alopecia areata. RNA was isolated and reverse transcribed to cDNA, the sequencing template. Using immunoSEQ multiplex PCR, the repertoire was profiled, and TCRdb retains in-frame clones only, with some absent. The repertoire holds some 190,000 clones, with approximately 65% as singletons. The study's findings and limits: The study found tofacitinib significantly decreased scalp clonality and expanded CD8+ clones among the top 100. Since there was just one nonresponder, nobody can yet say how baseline CD8+ expansion ties to response. Many expanded lesional clones persisted during tofacitinib (in both scalp and blood). Normal skin's resident alphabeta T cells are also sequenced in scalp samples.

The CDR3 runs to 13 residues. Unmatched junction bases numbered 2, after V lost 4 bases and J lost 2 bases. CDR1 is SQVTM and CDR2 is ANQGSEA in the germline V gene. Treatment here: oral pan-JAK inhibitor, 5-10 mg twice daily. A remark on this clone: Its antigen is not identified.

The source material was CD4+ T cells sorted from blood, sampled at approximately week 42, from a patient treated with tofacitinib. The receptor's source is a human donor with alopecia areata. The chain employs TRBV29-1 and TRBJ2-3; 8 bases fit TRBD2. The CDR3: CSVASGHTDTQYF. The CDR3 DNA is TGCAGCGTTGCTAGCGGGCACACAGATACGCAGTATTTT.